One and the same sample provided the 9 T cell receptor beta chains below, sequenced in a study of blood T cell repertoires in COVID-19. Only in-frame clones appear in the TCRdb table, and some are missing; sequencing was by immunoSEQ multiplex PCR. The sample records over 300,000 clones, about 89% being singletons. Sequencing was done on a sample of peripheral blood. Receptor source: a man aged 40-49 years with acute or convalescent COVID-19.

The CDR3 protein is CASSSRGIDYGYTF. The CDR3 DNA reads as TGTGCCAGCAGCTCCAGGGGAATCGACTATGGCTACACCTTC. The genes are TRBV7-8 and TRBJ1-2, with a weak D call TRBD1 (6 bases). The ends were cut back, 4 bases at V and 3 bases at J, with 12 bases in the middle. The V gene's germline CDR1 is SGHVS and CDR2 FQNEAQ. The CDR3 runs 14 residues.

The V call is TRBV5-5, the J call TRBJ1-2, with D maybe TRBD1 (6 bases). The germline V gene encodes CDR1 SGHKS and CDR2 YYEKEE (reference sequence). This CDR3 contains 15 residues. The V end was cut by 4 bases, the J end by 5 bases, with 18 bases between. CDR3 nucleotides: TGTGCCAGCAGCCTAACAGGGCGATTCCAATATGGCTACACCTTC. It yields the protein CASSLTGRFQYGYTF.

This rearrangement joins TRBV5-1 to TRBJ2-2; D possibly corresponds to TRBD1 (5 bases). V was cut by 4 bases and J by 1 base, with 20 bases left in between. The CDR3 has 18 amino acids. Germline V gene data show CDR1 as SGHRS and CDR2 as YFSETQ. CDR3 DNA: TGCGCCAGCAGCATTCAACGAGGTGACAGCTGGAACACCGGGGAGCTGTTTTTT. Encoded protein: CASSIQRGDSWNTGELFF.

This clone was counted only a few times. The V call is TRBV4-2, the J call TRBJ2-1; a weak D match, TRBD2 (5 bases). From germline, CDR1 is LGHNA and CDR2 YNFKEQ. Trimming shortened V by 1 base and J by 5 bases, and 18 bases separated the two germline ends. The CDR3 totals 17 residues. CDR3 region: CASSQVASSLWHNEQFF. CDR3 DNA: TGTGCCAGCAGCCAAGTCGCTAGCTCCCTTTGGCACAATGAGCAGTTCTTC.

The chain is built from TRBV30 and TRBJ1-4; D may be TRBD1 (5 bases). The CDR3 extends over 14 amino acids. V was trimmed by 2 bases and J by 10 bases, leaving 17 bases between them. Per the germline V gene, CDR1 is GTSNPN and CDR2 is SVGIG (reference sequence). CDR3 sequence (DNA): TGTGCCTGGAGTCCTGAGAGACAGAGAGGAAAACTGTTTTTT. Translated: CAWSPERQRGKLFF.

The V call is TRBV19, the J call TRBJ1-5, with 7 bases aligning to TRBD1. Germline CDR1 LNHDA, CDR2 SQIVND (reference sequence). The CDR3 consists of 14 residues. The V gene end was trimmed by 7 bases and the J gene end by 2 bases; junction bases not matched to a gene: 5. DNA for the CDR3: TGTGCCAGTAAGTCCGGGACAGGCAATCAGCCCCAGCATTTT. As protein: CASKSGTGNQPQHF.

This sequence joins TRBV30 and TRBJ2-2; the D is unclear. The CDR3 length is 11 residues. V lost 4 bases to trimming and J lost 10 bases, with 10 bases between them. Germline CDR1 reads GTSNPN; CDR2 reads SVGIG (reference sequence). CDR3 coding DNA: TGTGCCTGGACCCCAACGGTGGAGCTGTTTTTT. It yields the protein CAWTPTVELFF.

On this clone itself: Other DNA sequences in this sample translate to the same CDR3. This chain uses TRBV5-1 with TRBJ1-3; D may be TRBD1 (6 bases). Trimming left V 4 bases short and J 0 bases short, with 11 bases between. This CDR3 contains 15 residues. CDR1 is SGHRS and CDR2 is YFSETQ in the germline V gene. The CDR3 DNA is TGCGCCAGCAGCCCCGGACAGAGCTCTGGAAACACCATATATTTT. It specifies CASSPGQSSGNTIYF.

This chain uses TRBV27 with TRBJ2-7, with D possibly matching TRBD2 (5 bases). Germline CDR1 is MNHEY and CDR2 is SMNVEV (reference sequence). V lost 5 bases and J lost 7, with 18 bases in between. The CDR3 consists of 14 residues. CDR3 sequence: CASSTDWMEREQYF. In DNA form, the CDR3 reads TGTGCCAGCAGTACGGACTGGATGGAGAGGGAGCAGTACTTC.